This T cell receptor (beta chain) derives from a study of blood T cell repertoires in COVID-19. Study-level information: Collection of acute and convalescent COVID-19 samples took place in the United States, Italy and Spain.

Cohorts were assigned according to the clinical history that participants reported. Each recovered donor of Cohort 3 presented with two negative PCRs, clearance, or symptom resolution. Original handling: Amplification of reference gene primers was used by the study to estimate nucleated cell counts. Clones were sequenced by immunoSEQ multiplex PCR, and TCRdb holds only the in-frame ones, with some missing. V, J and clone size reflect that table, while D and trimming were determined from the DNA. This sample has 150,000 to 200,000 clones, with roughly 84% found just once. V shed 0 bases and J shed 1 base, with 9 bases lying between them. The V gene's germline CDR1 is ENHRY and CDR2 SYGVKD. The CDR3 is 15 residues long.

V and J are TRBV10-3 and TRBJ1-1, with D uncertain. This clonotype originated in a man in his fifties who had recovered from COVID-19. The sequenced sample consisted of PBMCs or T cells enriched from blood (not recorded which). The CDR3 region has the DNA TGTGCCATCAGTGAGTCGGGCGCCCGGAACACTGAAGCTTTCTTT. Its translation: CAISESGARNTEAFF.